A selection of T cell receptor beta chains follows, all from one sample in a study of graft-versus-host responses after intestinal transplantation. TCRdb's copy holds only in-frame clones and misses some; the assay was immunoSEQ multiplex PCR. The sample has about 60,000 clones; about nine tenths are singletons. Sequenced here: ileum tissue, sampled roughly 54 weeks after transplant. These receptors all stem from a human patient who received an intestinal transplant, so some T cells may come from the graft donor. The CDR3 runs from the conserved cysteine through the conserved F or W. Each record gives: D gene, clone size, V gene, J gene, CDR3 length, CDR3 DNA, CDR3 protein. A D gene is named only where the DNA matches it firmly. Clone size appears in some rows only: once, few, many, or a class for an expanded clone.

D gene: -
clone size: once
V gene: TRBV2
J gene: TRBJ2-2
CDR3 length: 13
CDR3 DNA: TGTGCCAGCTCCGCCGATGGCGTCGGGGAGCTGTTTTTT
CDR3 protein: CASSADGVGELFF

D gene: -
clone size: -
V gene: TRBV5-1
J gene: TRBJ2-3
CDR3 length: 15
CDR3 DNA: TGCGCCAGCAGCTTGAAGGAGGGTCAGGCAGATACGCAGTATTTT
CDR3 protein: CASSLKEGQADTQYF

D gene: -
clone size: -
V gene: TRBV7-8
J gene: TRBJ2-1
CDR3 length: 13
CDR3 DNA: TGTGCCAGCAGCACCTCCAGGGGAAGGGAGCAGTTCTTC
CDR3 protein: CASSTSRGREQFF

D gene: TRBD2
clone size: -
V gene: TRBV9
J gene: TRBJ2-3
CDR3 length: 19
CDR3 DNA: TGTGCCAGCAGCGGCGGACTAGCGGGAGGGCCAAGATACACAGATACGCAGTATTTT
CDR3 protein: CASSGGLAGGPRYTDTQYF

D gene: -
clone size: once
V gene: TRBV6-1
J gene: TRBJ2-7
CDR3 length: 13
CDR3 DNA: TGTGCCAGCAGTACCCAGATCCTCTACGAGCAGTACTTC
CDR3 protein: CASSTQILYEQYF

D gene: TRBD1
clone size: -
V gene: TRBV27
J gene: TRBJ2-1
CDR3 length: 20
CDR3 DNA: TGTGCCAGCAGTTTATCGCGGACAGGGGGACTCTCTTGGTACTACAATGAGCAGTTCTTC
CDR3 protein: CASSLSRTGGLSWYYNEQFF

D gene: -
clone size: -
V gene: TRBV9
J gene: TRBJ2-7
CDR3 length: 11
CDR3 DNA: TGTGCCAGCAGCCCTACTTACGAGCAGTACTTC
CDR3 protein: CASSPTYEQYF

D gene: -
clone size: -
V gene: TRBV7-2
J gene: TRBJ2-1
CDR3 length: 14
CDR3 DNA: TGTGCCAGCGGTTTTAGGGGGAGGGCCAATGAGCAGTTCTTC
CDR3 protein: CASGFRGRANEQFF

D gene: TRBD1
clone size: -
V gene: TRBV7-9
J gene: TRBJ2-2
CDR3 length: 17
CDR3 DNA: TGTGCCAGCAGCTTAAAAAGGACAGGGCCTAACACCGGGGAGCTGTTTTTT
CDR3 protein: CASSLKRTGPNTGELFF

D gene: TRBD1
clone size: -
V gene: TRBV2
J gene: TRBJ2-1
CDR3 length: 14
CDR3 DNA: TGTGCCAGCAGGCGGGGACAGGGTAGAAATGAGCAGTTCTTC
CDR3 protein: CASRRGQGRNEQFF

D gene: -
clone size: -
V gene: TRBV6-5
J gene: TRBJ1-5
CDR3 length: 15
CDR3 DNA: TGTGCCAGCAGTTACTTCATGGGTAGCAATCAGCCCCAGCATTTT
CDR3 protein: CASSYFMGSNQPQHF

D gene: -
clone size: -
V gene: TRBV6-6
J gene: TRBJ1-2
CDR3 length: 16
CDR3 DNA: TGTGCCAGCAGACTATACGGCGGGGTAGCTAACTATGGCTACACCTTC
CDR3 protein: CASRLYGGVANYGYTF

D gene: TRBD2
clone size: -
V gene: TRBV5-4
J gene: TRBJ2-7
CDR3 length: 15
CDR3 DNA: TGTGCCAGCAGCGCCTTGGGGGAGGGCCCCTACGAGCAGTACTTC
CDR3 protein: CASSALGEGPYEQYF

D gene: -
clone size: once
V gene: TRBV6-5
J gene: TRBJ1-1
CDR3 length: 13
CDR3 DNA: TGTGCCAGCAAGGCGGGGATGAACACTGAAGCTTTCTTT
CDR3 protein: CASKAGMNTEAFF

D gene: -
clone size: -
V gene: TRBV4-1
J gene: TRBJ1-3
CDR3 length: 14
CDR3 DNA: TGCGCCAGCAGCCAAGGACCCCGGCAAAACACCATATATTTT
CDR3 protein: CASSQGPRQNTIYF

D gene: -
clone size: -
V gene: TRBV6-5
J gene: TRBJ2-5
CDR3 length: 15
CDR3 DNA: TGTGCCAGCAGTTACTCTGGGGGATCTGAAGAGACCCAGTACTTC
CDR3 protein: CASSYSGGSEETQYF

D gene: -
clone size: -
V gene: TRBV4-1
J gene: TRBJ2-5
CDR3 length: 15
CDR3 DNA: TGCGCCAGCAGCCAAGATTTATTGGGCGGTGAGACCCAGTACTTC
CDR3 protein: CASSQDLLGGETQYF